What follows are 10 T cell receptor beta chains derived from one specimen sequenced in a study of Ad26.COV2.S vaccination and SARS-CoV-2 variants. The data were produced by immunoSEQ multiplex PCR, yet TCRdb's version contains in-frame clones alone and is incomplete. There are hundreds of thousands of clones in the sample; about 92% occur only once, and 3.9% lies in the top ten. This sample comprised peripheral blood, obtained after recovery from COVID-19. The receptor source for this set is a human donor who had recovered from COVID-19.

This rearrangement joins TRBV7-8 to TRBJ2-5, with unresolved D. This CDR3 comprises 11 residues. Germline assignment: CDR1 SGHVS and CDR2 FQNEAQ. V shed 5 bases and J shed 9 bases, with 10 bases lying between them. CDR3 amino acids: CASSDKVAQYF. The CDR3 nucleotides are TGTGCCAGCAGCGACAAAGTGGCCCAGTACTTC.

CDR3 in amino acids: CASSLDRVNTEAFF. The CDR3 region has the DNA TGTGCCAGCAGCTTGGACAGGGTGAACACTGAAGCTTTCTTT. J is TRBJ1-1 and V is TRBV7-2; 8 nucleotides agree with TRBD1. V dropped 3 bases and J dropped 0; count of bases not matched to a gene: 0. Germline lookup yields CDR1 SGHTA and CDR2 FQGNSA. This CDR3 has 14 amino acids.

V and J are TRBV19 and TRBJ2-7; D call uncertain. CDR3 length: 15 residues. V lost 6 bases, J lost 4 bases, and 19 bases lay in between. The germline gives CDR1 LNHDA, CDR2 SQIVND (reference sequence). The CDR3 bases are TGTGCCAGTAGCAGACCCACCCAAACAAAATACGAGCAGTACTTC. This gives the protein CASSRPTQTKYEQYF.

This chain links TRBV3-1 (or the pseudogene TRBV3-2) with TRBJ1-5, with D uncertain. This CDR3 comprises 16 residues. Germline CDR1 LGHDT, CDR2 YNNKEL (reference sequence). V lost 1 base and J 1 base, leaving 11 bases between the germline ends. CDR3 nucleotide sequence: TGTGCCAGCAGCCAAGGGGTAGGAGGGAGCAATCAGCCCCAGCATTTT. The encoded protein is CASSQGVGGSNQPQHF.

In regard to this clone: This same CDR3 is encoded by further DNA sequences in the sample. The chain's CDR3 is CASSLELNTEAFF. In DNA form, the CDR3 reads TGCGCCAGCAGCTTGGAATTGAACACTGAAGCTTTCTTT. J is TRBJ1-1 and V is TRBV5-1; D call uncertain. CDR3 size: 13 residues. V dropped 0 bases and J dropped 0 bases, with 3 bases sitting between them. Germline assignment: CDR1 SGHRS and CDR2 YFSETQ.

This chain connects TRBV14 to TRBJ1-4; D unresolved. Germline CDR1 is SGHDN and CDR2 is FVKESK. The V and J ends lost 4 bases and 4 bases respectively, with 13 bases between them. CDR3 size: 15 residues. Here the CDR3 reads CASSPGSHLNEKLFF. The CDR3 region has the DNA TGTGCCAGCAGCCCCGGCTCGCACCTTAATGAAAAACTGTTTTTT.

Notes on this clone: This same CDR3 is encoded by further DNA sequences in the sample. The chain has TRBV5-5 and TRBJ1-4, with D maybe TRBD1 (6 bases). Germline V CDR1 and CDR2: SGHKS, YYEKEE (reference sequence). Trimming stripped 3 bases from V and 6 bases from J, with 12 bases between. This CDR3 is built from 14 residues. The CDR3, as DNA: TGTGCCAGCAGCTCGACAGGACCGGATGAAAAACTGTTTTTT. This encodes CASSSTGPDEKLFF.

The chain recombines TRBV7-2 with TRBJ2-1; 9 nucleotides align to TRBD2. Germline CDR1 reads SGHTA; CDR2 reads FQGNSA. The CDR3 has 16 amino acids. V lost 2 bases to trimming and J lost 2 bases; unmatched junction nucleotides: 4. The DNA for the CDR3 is TGTGCCAGCAGCTTAAGTGGCGGGGGGGCCTACAATGAGCAGTTCTTC. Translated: CASSLSGGGAYNEQFF.

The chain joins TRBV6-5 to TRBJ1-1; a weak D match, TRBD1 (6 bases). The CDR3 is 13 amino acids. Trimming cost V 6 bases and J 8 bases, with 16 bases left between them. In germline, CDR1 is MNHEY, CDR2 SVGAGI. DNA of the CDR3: TGTGCCAGCAGCCCCAGGGGCGACAGGGAAGCTTTCTTT. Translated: CASSPRGDREAFF.

The CDR3 nucleotides are TGTGCCAGCAGTTACTCAGCCAGTGGACAAGGCTATGGCTACACCTTC. It yields the protein CASSYSASGQGYGYTF. The V call is TRBV6-6, the J call TRBJ1-2; weak D call: TRBD1 (5 bases). Germline lookup yields CDR1 MNHNY and CDR2 SVGAGI (reference sequence). There are 16 residues in the CDR3. Trimming stripped 0 bases from V and 4 bases from J, with 15 bases between.